This T cell receptor beta chain came from a study of shared clonotypes between healthy human individuals. Overall study context: CD4 naive cells filled three plates per donor, CD4 memory three, CD8 naive two and CD8 memory one.

The V gene's germline CDR1 is MGHRA and CDR2 YSYEKL. Trimming removed 3 bases at V and 3 bases at J, with 9 bases between. CDR3 size: 13 residues. CD45RO-negative, CCR7-positively selected cells formed the naive CD8 fraction, excluding terminally differentiated effector memory CD45RA+ cells. Roughly 27,000 T cell genomes, or approximately 0.2 ug DNA, went into the sorted-subset replicate PCRs. In the original analysis: Junction-only sequences produced by ImmunoSEQ had no quality scores, so filtering differed. Only in-frame clones appear in the TCRdb table, and some are missing; sequencing was by immunoSEQ multiplex PCR. For V, J and clone size, that table is used; D and trimming come from the DNA. The sample lists hundreds of thousands of clones; just under 97% were seen once.

This clonotype originated in a woman in her 30s in good health. The sequencing sample was made of naive CD8+ T cells sorted from blood. This chain links TRBV4-1 with TRBJ2-7; D call uncertain. The CDR3 bases are TGCGCCAGCAGCCAGTCAGAATACTACGAGCAGTACTTC. Translating it yields CASSQSEYYEQYF.